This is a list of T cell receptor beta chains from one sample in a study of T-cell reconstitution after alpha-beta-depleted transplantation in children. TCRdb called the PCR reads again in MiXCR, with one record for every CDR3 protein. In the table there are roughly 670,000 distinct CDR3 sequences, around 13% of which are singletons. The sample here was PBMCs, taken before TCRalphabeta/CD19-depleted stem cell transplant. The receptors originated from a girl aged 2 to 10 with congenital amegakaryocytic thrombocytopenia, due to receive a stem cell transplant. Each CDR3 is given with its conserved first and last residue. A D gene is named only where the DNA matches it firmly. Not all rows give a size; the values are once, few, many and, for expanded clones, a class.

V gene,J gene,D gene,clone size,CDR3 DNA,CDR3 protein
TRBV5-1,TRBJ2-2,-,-,TGCGCCAGCAGCCTAACCCCCACAGCCGGGGCTAACCAACTGCAAAACACCGGGGAGCTGTTTTTT,CASSLTPTAGANQLQNTGELFF
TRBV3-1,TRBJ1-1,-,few,TGTGCCAGCAGCCCTACCCCGGGGAACACTGAAGCTTTCTTT,CASSPTPGNTEAFF
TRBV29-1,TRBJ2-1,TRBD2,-,TGCAGCGTCATCCTGGGGGCTAGCGGGAGGACGACCTACAATGAGCAGTTCTTC,CSVILGASGRTTYNEQFF
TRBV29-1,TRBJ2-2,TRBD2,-,TGCAGCGTGGCCCGGACTAGCGGTTTTAACACCGGGGAGCTGTTTTTT,CSVARTSGFNTGELFF
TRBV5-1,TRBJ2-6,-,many,TGCGCCAGCAGCTTGGGATACGATGGGAACTCTGGGGCCAACGTCCTGACTTTC,CASSLGYDGNSGANVLTF
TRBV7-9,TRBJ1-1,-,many,TGTGCCAGCAGCTCGACCCTGGGCCATACTGAAGCTTTCTTT,CASSSTLGHTEAFF
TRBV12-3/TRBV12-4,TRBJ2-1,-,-,TGTGCCAGCAGCCCAGTAGGAGGGGGTGCCTACGAGCAGTTCTTC,CASSPVGGGAYEQFF
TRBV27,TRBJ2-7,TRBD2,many,TGTGCCAGCAGTAAAACTAGCGATCTCTACGAGCAGTACTTC,CASSKTSDLYEQYF
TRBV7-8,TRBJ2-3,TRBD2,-,TGTGCCAGCAGCTTAGCTAGCGGGAGGACAACGCTTAACACAGATACGCAGTATTTT,CASSLASGRTTLNTDTQYF
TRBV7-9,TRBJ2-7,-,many,TGTGCCAGCAGCTTAATAAGCGGTTCCTACGAGCAGTACTTC,CASSLISGSYEQYF
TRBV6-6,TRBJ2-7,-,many,TGTGCCAGCAGTTACAAACCCGACGAGCAGTACTTC,CASSYKPDEQYF
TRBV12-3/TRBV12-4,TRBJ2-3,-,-,TGTGCCATCCGGGCAGCTCTAGAATACGATACGCAGTATTTT,CAIRAALEYDTQYF
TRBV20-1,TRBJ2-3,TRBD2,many,TGCAGTGCTAGCCCCGAACTAGCGGGTGGGACAGATACGCAGTATTTT,CSASPELAGGTDTQYF
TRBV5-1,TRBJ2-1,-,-,TGCGCCAGCAGCTTGGGGCAGATACTTCCTAACAATGAGCAGTTCTTC,CASSLGQILPNNEQFF
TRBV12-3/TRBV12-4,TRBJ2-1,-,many,TGTGCCAGCAGTTTAGCGGGAGGCCCTTCATGGGGGTTCTTC,CASSLAGGPSWGFF
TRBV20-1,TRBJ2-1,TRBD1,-,TGCAGTGCTAGCTATTACGAAACAGGGGGCGCCTACAATGAGCAGTTCTTC,CSASYYETGGAYNEQFF
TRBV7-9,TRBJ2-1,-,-,TGTGCCAGCAGCCAAGGGACTTCACCGAACAATGAGCAGTTCTTC,CASSQGTSPNNEQFF
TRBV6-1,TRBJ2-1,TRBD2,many,TGTGCCAGCAGTGGGACTAGCGGTATTTACAATGAGCAGTTCTTC,CASSGTSGIYNEQFF
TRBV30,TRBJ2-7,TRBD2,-,TGTGCCTGGAGTGGGTCTGGCGGGAGGGCAGGCTTC,CAWSGSGGRAGF
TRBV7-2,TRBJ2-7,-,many,TGTGCCAGCAGCTTTACCCTTTGGTCCTACGAGCAGTACTTC,CASSFTLWSYEQYF
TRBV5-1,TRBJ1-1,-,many,TGCGCCAGCAGCTTGGGTGACGGGGGGTTAATGGGCACTGAAGCTTTCTTT,CASSLGDGGLMGTEAFF
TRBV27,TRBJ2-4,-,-,TGTGCCAGCAGTCCCACGGATTTACTACTAGCCAAAAACATTCAGTACTTC,CASSPTDLLLAKNIQYF
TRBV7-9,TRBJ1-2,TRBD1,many,TGTGCCAGCAGCTACCGGGACAGGGGACCTAACTATGGCTACACCTTC,CASSYRDRGPNYGYTF
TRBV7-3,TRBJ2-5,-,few,TGTGCCAGCAGCTTAACGTCAGCGTACCAAGAGACCCAGTACTTC,CASSLTSAYQETQYF
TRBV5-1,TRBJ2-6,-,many,TGCGCCAGCAGGCCCAACTCTGGGGCCAACGTCCTGACTTTC,CASRPNSGANVLTF
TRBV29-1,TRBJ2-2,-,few,TGCAGCGTTCCGATGGGGTATCCGAACACCGGGGAGCTGTTTTTT,CSVPMGYPNTGELFF
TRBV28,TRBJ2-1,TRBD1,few,TGTGCCAGCAGTTTATGGGGACAGTCTCCCGCGAATGAGCAGTTCTTC,CASSLWGQSPANEQFF
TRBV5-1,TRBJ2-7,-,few,TGCGCCAGCAGCTTGGGTGATCCCCCCGGGTACGAGCAGTACTTC,CASSLGDPPGYEQYF
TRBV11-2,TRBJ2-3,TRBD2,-,TGTGCCAGCAGCCCCTGGGGGGGGAGCACAGATACGCAGTATTTT,CASSPWGGSTDTQYF
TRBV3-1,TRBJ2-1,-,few,TGTGCCAGCAGCCAAGTTAGGGAGGCGGGGAACAATGAGCAGTTCTTC,CASSQVREAGNNEQFF
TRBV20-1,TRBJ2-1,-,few,TGCAGTGCTAGACTCCCAGAATCCTACAATGAGCAGTTCTTC,CSARLPESYNEQFF
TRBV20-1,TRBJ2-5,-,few,TGCAGTGCCTCGACCCATAAAGAGACCCAGTACTTC,CSASTHKETQYF
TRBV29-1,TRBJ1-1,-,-,TGCAGCGTCGAGGCTGTGGGCGCGTCCGCTGAAGCTTTCTTT,CSVEAVGASAEAFF
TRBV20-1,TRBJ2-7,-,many,TGCAGTGCTTCTCGCTCGAACTACGAGCAGTACTTC,CSASRSNYEQYF
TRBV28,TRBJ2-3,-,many,TGTGCCAGCAACGAATACAGCGGATCTAGCACAGATACGCAGTATTTT,CASNEYSGSSTDTQYF
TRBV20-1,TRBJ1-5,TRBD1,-,TGCAGTGCTACGAGACCCGGGACAGGTAGGCAGCCCCAGCATTTT,CSATRPGTGRQPQHF
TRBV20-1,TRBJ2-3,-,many,TGCAGTGCTAGGGGATGGGCTAGCAGCAACACAGATACGCAGTATTTT,CSARGWASSNTDTQYF
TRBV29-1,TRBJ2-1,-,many,TGCAGCGTTGTTTTGGCGGGAGCAGGGGATGAGCAGTTCTTC,CSVVLAGAGDEQFF
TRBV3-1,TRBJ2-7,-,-,TGTGCCAGCAGCCAGGGGCGGCACAGCTCCTACGAGCAGTACTTC,CASSQGRHSSYEQYF
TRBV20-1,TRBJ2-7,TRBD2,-,TGCAGTGCTACGGCGGGAGGGTCCTACGAGCAGTACTTC,CSATAGGSYEQYF
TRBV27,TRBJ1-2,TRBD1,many,TGTGCCAGCAAGCAGCGGGGACAGGGCTATGGCTACACCTTC,CASKQRGQGYGYTF
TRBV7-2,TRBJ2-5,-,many,TGTGCCAGCAGCTTCAACCTACAGGGGACCCAGTACTTC,CASSFNLQGTQYF
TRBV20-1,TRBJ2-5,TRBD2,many,TGCAGTGCGGAGAAACTAGCGGGAGTAGGAGAGACCCAGTACTTC,CSAEKLAGVGETQYF
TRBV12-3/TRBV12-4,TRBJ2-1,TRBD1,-,TGTGCCAGCAGTTTCCCGAATCGAGGGGGCGCCGACAATGAGCAGTTCTTC,CASSFPNRGGADNEQFF
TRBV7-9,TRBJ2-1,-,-,TGTGCCAGCAAATCAGAATACAATGAGCAGTTCTTC,CASKSEYNEQFF
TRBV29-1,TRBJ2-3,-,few,TGCAGCGTTGGGAGGTTAGATACGCAGTATTTT,CSVGRLDTQYF
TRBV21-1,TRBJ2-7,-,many,TGTGCCAGCAGCAAAGGGACTAGCTCCTACGAGCAGTACTTC,CASSKGTSSYEQYF
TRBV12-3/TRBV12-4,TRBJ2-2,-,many,TGTGCCAGCAGTTTTGAGGGACGGGGCACCGGGGAGCTGTTTTTT,CASSFEGRGTGELFF
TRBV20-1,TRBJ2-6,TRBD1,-,TGCAGTGCTAGAGGGCAGGGGGTCTTGGTCGGGGCCAACGTCCTGACTTTC,CSARGQGVLVGANVLTF